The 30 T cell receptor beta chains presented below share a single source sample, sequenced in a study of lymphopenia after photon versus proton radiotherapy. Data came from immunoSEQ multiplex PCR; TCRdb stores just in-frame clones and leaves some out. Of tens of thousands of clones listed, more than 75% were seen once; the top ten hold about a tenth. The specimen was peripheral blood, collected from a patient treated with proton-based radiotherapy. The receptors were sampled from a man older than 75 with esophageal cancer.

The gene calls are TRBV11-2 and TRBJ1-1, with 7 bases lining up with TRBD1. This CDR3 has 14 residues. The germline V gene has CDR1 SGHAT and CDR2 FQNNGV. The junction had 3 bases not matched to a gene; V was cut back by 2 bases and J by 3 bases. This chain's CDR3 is CASSLQGEHTEAFF. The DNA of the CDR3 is TGTGCCAGCAGCTTACAGGGGGAACACACTGAAGCTTTCTTT.

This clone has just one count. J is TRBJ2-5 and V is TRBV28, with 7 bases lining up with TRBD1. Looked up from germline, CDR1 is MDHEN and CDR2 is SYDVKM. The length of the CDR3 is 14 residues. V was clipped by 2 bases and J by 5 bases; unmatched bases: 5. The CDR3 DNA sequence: TGTGCCAGCAGTTTACCCCCGACAGGGGAGACCCAGTACTTC. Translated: CASSLPPTGETQYF.

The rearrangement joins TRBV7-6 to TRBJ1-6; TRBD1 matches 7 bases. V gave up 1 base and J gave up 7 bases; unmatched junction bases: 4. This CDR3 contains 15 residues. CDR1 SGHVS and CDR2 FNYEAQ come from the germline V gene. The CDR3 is CASSLGQGGNSPLHF. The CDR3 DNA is TGTGCCAGCAGCTTAGGACAGGGAGGAAATTCACCCCTCCACTTT.

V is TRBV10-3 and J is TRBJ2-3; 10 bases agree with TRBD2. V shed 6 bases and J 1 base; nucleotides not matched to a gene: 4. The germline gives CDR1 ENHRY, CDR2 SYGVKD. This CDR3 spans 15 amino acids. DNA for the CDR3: TGTGCCATCAGGAGCGGGGGGGTCCGCACAGATACGCAGTATTTT. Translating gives CAIRSGGVRTDTQYF.

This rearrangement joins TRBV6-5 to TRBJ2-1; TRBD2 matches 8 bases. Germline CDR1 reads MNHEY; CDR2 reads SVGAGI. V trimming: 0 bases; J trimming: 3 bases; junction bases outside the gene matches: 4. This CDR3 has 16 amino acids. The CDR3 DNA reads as TGTGCCAGCAGTTACTCCCCAGCGGGAGACTACAATGAGCAGTTCTTC. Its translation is CASSYSPAGDYNEQFF.

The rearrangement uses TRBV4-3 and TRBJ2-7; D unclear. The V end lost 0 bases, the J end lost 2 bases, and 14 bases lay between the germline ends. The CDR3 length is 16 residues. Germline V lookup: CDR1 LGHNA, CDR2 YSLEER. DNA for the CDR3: TGCGCCAGCAGCCAAGATTTCCTCCTTGGGACCTACGAGCAGTACTTC. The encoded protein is CASSQDFLLGTYEQYF.

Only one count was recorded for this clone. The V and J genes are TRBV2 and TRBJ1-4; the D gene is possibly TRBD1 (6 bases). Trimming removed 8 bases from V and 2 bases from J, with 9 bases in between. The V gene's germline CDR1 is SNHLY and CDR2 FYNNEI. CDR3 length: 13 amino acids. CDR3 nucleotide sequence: TGTGCCAGCCGGACAGACACTAATGAAAAACTGTTTTTT. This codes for CASRTDTNEKLFF.

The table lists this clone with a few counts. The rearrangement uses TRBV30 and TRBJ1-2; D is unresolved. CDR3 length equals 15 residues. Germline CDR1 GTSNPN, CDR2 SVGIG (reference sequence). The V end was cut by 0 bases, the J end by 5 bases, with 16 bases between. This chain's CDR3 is CAWSVGYRGIYGYTF. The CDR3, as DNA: TGTGCCTGGAGTGTAGGGTATCGGGGAATTTATGGCTACACCTTC.

Here the CDR3 DNA reads TGTGCCAGCAGCCCGAGGACAGGGGGCGGTTCACCCCTCCACTTT. This gives the protein CASSPRTGGGSPLHF. The genes are TRBV7-2 and TRBJ1-6; 11 bases map to TRBD1. This CDR3 is built from 15 residues. The V segment lost 5 bases and the J segment 9 bases; nucleotides outside the gene matches: 6. Germline values: CDR1 SGHTA, CDR2 FQGNSA. Looking up the rest from reference TRBV7-2 and TRBJ1-6 gives the full variable domain: GAGVSQSPSNKVTEKGKDVELRCDPISGHTALYWYRQSLGQGLEFLIYFQGNSAPDKSGLPSDRFSAERTGGSVSTLTIQRTQQEDSAVYLCASSPRTGGGSPLHFGNGTRLTVT.

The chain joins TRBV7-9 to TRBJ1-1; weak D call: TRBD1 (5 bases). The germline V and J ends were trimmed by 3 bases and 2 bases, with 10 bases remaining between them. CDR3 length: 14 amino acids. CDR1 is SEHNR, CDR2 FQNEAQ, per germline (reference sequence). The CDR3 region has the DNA TGTGCCAGCAGCTTTACAGGATTAAACACTGAAGCTTTCTTT. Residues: CASSFTGLNTEAFF. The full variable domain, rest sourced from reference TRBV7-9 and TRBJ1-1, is DTGVSQNPRHKITKRGQNVTFRCDPISEHNRLYWYRQTLGQGPEFLTYFQNEAQLEKSRLLSDRFSAERPKGSFSTLEIQRTEQGDSAMYLCASSFTGLNTEAFFGQGTRLTVV.

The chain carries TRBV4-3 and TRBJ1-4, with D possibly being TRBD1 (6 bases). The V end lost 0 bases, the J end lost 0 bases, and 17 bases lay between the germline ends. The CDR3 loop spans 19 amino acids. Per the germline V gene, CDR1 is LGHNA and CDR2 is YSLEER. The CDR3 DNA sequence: TGCGCCAGCAGCCAAGATTGGCCCCAGGGGACGGCAACTAATGAAAAACTGTTTTTT. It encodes CASSQDWPQGTATNEKLFF.

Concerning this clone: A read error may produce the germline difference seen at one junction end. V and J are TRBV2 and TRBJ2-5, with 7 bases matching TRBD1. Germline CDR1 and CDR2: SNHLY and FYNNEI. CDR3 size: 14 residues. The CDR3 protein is CASREDRAGGTQYF. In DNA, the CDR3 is TGTGCCAGCAGAGAAGACAGGGCTGGAGGGACCCAGTACTTC.

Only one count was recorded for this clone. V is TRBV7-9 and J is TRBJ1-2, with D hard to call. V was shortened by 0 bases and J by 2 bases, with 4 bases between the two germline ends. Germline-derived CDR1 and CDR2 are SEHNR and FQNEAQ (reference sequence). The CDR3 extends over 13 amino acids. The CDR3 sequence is CASSLAINYGYTF. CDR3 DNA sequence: TGTGCCAGCAGCTTAGCCATAAACTATGGCTACACCTTC.

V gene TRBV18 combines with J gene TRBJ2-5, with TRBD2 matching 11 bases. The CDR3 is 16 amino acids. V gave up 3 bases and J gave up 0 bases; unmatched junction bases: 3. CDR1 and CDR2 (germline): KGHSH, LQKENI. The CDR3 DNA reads TGTGCCAGCTCACCCAGGACTAGCGGGTACCAAGAGACCCAGTACTTC. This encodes CASSPRTSGYQETQYF.

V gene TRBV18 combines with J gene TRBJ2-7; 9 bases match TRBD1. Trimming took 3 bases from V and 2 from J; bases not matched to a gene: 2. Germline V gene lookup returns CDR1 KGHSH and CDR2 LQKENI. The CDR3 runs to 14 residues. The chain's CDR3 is CASSPGTGTYEQYF. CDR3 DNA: TGTGCCAGCTCACCTGGGACAGGGACCTACGAGCAGTACTTC.

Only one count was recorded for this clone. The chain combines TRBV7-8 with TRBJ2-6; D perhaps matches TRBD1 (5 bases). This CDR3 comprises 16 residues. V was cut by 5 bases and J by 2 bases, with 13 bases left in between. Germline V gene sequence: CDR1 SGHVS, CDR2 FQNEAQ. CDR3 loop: CASSLQATPGANVLTF. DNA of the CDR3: TGTGCCAGCAGCCTACAGGCTACCCCTGGGGCCAACGTCCTGACTTTC.

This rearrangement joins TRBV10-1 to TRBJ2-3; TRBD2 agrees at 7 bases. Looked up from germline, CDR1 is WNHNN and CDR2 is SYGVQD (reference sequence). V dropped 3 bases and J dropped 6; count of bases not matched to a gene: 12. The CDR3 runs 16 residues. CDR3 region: CASSDLREIGGDTQYF. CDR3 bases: TGCGCCAGCAGTGATTTGCGGGAGATTGGAGGGGATACGCAGTATTTT.

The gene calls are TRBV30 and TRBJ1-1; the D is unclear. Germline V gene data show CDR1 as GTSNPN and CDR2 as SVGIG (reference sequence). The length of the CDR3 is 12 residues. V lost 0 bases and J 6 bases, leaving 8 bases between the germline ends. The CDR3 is CAWSVTISEAFF. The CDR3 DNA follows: TGTGCCTGGAGTGTGACAATCTCTGAAGCTTTCTTT.

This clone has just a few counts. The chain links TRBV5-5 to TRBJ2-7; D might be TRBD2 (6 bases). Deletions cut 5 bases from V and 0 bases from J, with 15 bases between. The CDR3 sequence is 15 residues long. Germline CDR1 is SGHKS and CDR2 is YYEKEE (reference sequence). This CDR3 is CASRTEAGSSYEQYF. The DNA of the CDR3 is TGTGCCAGCAGGACTGAGGCGGGGAGCTCCTACGAGCAGTACTTC.

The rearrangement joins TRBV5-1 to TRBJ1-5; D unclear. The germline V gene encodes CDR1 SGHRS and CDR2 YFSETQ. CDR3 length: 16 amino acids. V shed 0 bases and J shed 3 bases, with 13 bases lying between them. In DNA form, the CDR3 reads TGCGCCAGCAGCTTGGATGGGCTGGGATACAATCAGCCCCAGCATTTT. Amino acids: CASSLDGLGYNQPQHF.

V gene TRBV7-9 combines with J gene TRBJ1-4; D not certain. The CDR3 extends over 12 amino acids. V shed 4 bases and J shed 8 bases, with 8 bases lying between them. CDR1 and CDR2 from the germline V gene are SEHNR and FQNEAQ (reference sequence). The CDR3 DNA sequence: TGTGCCAGCAGCTCCGGGAGGGAAAAACTGTTTTTT. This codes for CASSSGREKLFF. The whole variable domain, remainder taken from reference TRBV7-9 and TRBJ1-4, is DTGVSQNPRHKITKRGQNVTFRCDPISEHNRLYWYRQTLGQGPEFLTYFQNEAQLEKSRLLSDRFSAERPKGSFSTLEIQRTEQGDSAMYLCASSSGREKLFFGSGTQLSVL.

The CDR3 loop is CAWITSGGPYEQYF. The CDR3 coding sequence is TGTGCCTGGATTACTAGCGGCGGCCCCTACGAGCAGTACTTC. J is TRBJ2-7 and V is TRBV30; 8 bases match TRBD2. The CDR3 consists of 14 residues. J was trimmed by 2 bases and V by 4 bases; bases with no gene match: 7. The germline V gene has CDR1 GTSNPN and CDR2 SVGIG (reference sequence).

CDR3 sequence reads: CASSGDANYGYTF. The DNA for the CDR3 is TGTGCCAGCAGTGGGGACGCTAACTATGGCTACACCTTC. This chain joins TRBV2 and TRBJ1-2; possible D gene TRBD1, 5 bases. The length of the CDR3 is 13 residues. Trimming removed 4 bases from V and 0 bases from J, with 6 bases in between. Germline CDR1 SNHLY, CDR2 FYNNEI. The full variable domain, with the rest looked up from reference TRBV2 and TRBJ1-2, is EPEVTQTPSHQVTQMGQEVILRCVPISNHLYFYWYRQILGQKVEFLVSFYNNEISEKSEIFDDQFSVERPDGSNFTLKIRSTKLEDSAMYFCASSGDANYGYTFGSGTRLTVV.

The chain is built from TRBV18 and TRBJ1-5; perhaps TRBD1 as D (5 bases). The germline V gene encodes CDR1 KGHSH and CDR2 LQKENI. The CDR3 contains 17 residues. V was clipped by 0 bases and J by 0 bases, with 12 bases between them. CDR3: CASSPPRGPFSNQPQHF. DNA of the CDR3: TGTGCCAGCTCACCACCGAGGGGCCCTTTTAGCAATCAGCCCCAGCATTTT.

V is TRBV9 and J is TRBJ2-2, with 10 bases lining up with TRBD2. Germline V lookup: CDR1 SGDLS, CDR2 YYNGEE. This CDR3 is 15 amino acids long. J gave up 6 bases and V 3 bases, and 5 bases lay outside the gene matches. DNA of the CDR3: TGTGCCAGCAGCGGGGCTAGCGGGAGACCCGGGGAGCTGTTTTTT. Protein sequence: CASSGASGRPGELFF.

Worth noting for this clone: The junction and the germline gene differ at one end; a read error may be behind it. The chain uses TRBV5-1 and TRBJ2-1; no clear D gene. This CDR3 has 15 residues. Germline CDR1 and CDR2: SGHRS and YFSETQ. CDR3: CASSLLTGLLDEQLF. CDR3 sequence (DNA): TGCGCCAGCAGCTTACTGACTGGATTACTCGATGAGCAGCTCTTC.

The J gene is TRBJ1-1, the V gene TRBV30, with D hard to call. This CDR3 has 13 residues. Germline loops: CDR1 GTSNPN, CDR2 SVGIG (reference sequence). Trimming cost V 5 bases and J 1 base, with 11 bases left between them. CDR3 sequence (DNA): TGTGCCTGGCCAGGACGGAAGAACACTGAAGCTTTCTTT. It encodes CAWPGRKNTEAFF. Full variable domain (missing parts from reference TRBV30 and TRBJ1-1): SQTIHQWPATLVQPVGSPLSLECTVEGTSNPNLYWYRQAAGRGLQLLFYSVGIGQISSEVPQNLSASRPQDRQFILSSKKLLLSDSGFYLCAWPGRKNTEAFFGQGTRLTVV.

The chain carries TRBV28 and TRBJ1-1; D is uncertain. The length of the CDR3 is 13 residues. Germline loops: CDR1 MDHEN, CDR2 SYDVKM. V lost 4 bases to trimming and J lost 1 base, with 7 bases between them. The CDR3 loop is CASSSPGNTEAFF. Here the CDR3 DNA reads TGTGCCAGCAGTTCTCCGGGGAACACTGAAGCTTTCTTT.

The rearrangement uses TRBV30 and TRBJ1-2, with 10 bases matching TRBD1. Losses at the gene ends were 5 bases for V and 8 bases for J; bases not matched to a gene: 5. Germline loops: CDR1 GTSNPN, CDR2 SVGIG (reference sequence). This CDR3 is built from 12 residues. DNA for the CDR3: TGTGCCTGGGACAGGGGGCGGCGGGGCTACACCTTC. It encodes CAWDRGRRGYTF.

CDR3 protein: CASSARMGTFTDTQYF. Written as DNA, the CDR3 is TGTGCCAGCAGTGCCCGGATGGGAACATTTACAGATACGCAGTATTTT. The V and J genes are TRBV2 and TRBJ2-3; no clear D. Trimming removed 4 bases from V and 3 bases from J, with 17 bases in between. This CDR3 is 16 amino acids long. Per the germline V gene, CDR1 is SNHLY and CDR2 is FYNNEI.